The TCR beta chain described here comes from a study of T cell repertoires in cytomegalovirus infection. Study-wide results and limits: In two of eight donors, the top clonotype was HLA-C-restricted CMV-specific. Using cumulative public TCR beta family frequency, the authors identified those who carried CMV together with the relevant HLA.

TCRdb reprocessed the reads with MiXCR, giving one entry per CDR3 protein. The table lists approximately 550,000 distinct CDR3 sequences, approximately 15% of them singletons. The length of the CDR3 is 15 residues. Germline V gene lookup returns CDR1 MNHEY and CDR2 SVGAGI. V dropped 5 bases and J dropped 2 bases, with 10 bases sitting between them. Many counts were recorded for this clonotype. Its antigen is unidentified. J is TRBJ2-6 and V is TRBV6-5, with D possibly TRBD1 on 6 matching bases. The clonotype comes from a human donor in good health (CMV status not recorded). Some clones in this sample may be carry-over from other donors' samples. The sequenced material came from CD8+ T cells from PBMCs. The CDR3: CASSVKGAGANVLTF. DNA for the CDR3: TGTGCCAGCAGTGTCAAGGGGGCTGGGGCCAACGTCCTGACTTTC.